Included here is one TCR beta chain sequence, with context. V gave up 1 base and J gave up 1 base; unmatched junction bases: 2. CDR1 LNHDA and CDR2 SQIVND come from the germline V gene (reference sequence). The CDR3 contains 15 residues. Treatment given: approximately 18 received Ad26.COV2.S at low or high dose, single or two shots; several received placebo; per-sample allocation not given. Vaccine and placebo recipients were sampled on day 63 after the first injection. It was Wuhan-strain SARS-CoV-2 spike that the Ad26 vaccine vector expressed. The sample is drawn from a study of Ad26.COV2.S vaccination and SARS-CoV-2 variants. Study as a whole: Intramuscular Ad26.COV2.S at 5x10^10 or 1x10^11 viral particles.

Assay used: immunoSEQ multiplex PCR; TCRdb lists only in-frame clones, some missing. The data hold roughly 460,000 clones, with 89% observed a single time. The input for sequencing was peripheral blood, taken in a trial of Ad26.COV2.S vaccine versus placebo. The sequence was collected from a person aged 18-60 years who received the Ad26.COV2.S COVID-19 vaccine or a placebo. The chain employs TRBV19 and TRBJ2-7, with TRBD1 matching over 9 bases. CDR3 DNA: TGTGCCAGTAGTATAGGGGGGACAGGGTCCTACGAGCAGTACTTC. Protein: CASSIGGTGSYEQYF.